This passage covers 21 T cell receptor beta chains from one sample sequenced in a study of CD8 T cells in ankylosing spondylitis. These receptors are not linked to any known antigen. TCRdb processed the 5' RACE reads anew with MiXCR; each CDR3 protein has one entry. This sample has fewer than 650,000 distinct CDR3 sequences, with approximately 12% found just once. Findings and caveats of the study: Characteristic, it appeared, of ankylosing spondylitis blood was a TCR beta motif of eight highly homologous variants.

Sequenced input: blood, either unsorted or a sorted T cell fraction (not recorded which). The source of these receptors is a male donor with ankylosing spondylitis.

This clonotype showed up many times. V and J are TRBV12-3 or TRBV12-4 and TRBJ2-7, with D perhaps TRBD1 (6 bases). V gave up 1 base and J gave up 2 bases, with 12 bases separating them. This CDR3 has 15 residues. Here the CDR3 reads CASSLGTAITYEQYF. The CDR3 bases are TGTGCCAGCAGTTTAGGGACAGCGATTACCTACGAGCAGTACTTC.

This clonotype was picked up one time. The rearrangement joins TRBV20-1 to TRBJ2-7, with D maybe TRBD2 (6 bases). V lost 3 bases and J lost 7, with 19 bases in between. This CDR3 is 14 amino acids long. CDR1 and CDR2 from the germline V gene are DFQATT and SNEGSKA (reference sequence). This chain's CDR3 is CSASPMWAGKEQYF. In nucleotides, the CDR3 is TGCAGTGCTAGTCCAATGTGGGCGGGAAAGGAGCAGTACTTC.

In its sample, this clonotype was seen a few times. J is TRBJ1-5 and V is TRBV6-1; 8 bases line up with TRBD1. V lost 5 bases to trimming and J lost 5 bases; unmatched junction nucleotides: 5. The germline V gene has CDR1 MNHNS and CDR2 SASEGT. CDR3 length equals 14 residues. CDR3 nucleotide sequence: TGTGCCAGCAGTATCACAGGGGGAGATCAGCCCCAGCATTTT. This encodes CASSITGGDQPQHF.

This clonotype occurred many times. This chain connects TRBV4-2 to TRBJ2-1; D is uncertain. Trimming took off 4 bases at V and 2 bases at J, with 15 bases between the two ends. Looked up from germline, CDR1 is LGHNA and CDR2 is YNFKEQ. There are 16 residues in the CDR3. The CDR3 DNA reads as TGTGCCAGCAGCCCGGATGGGCAAATTGCCTACAATGAGCAGTTCTTC. It codes for CASSPDGQIAYNEQFF.

This clonotype was seen more than once but under ten times. CDR3 in amino acids: CASSPRQTYEQYV. The CDR3 DNA follows: TGTGCCAGCAGCCCCAGGCAAACCTACGAGCAGTACGTC. V is TRBV7-9 and J is TRBJ2-7; the D is unclear. Germline V CDR1 and CDR2: SEHNR, FQNEAQ (reference sequence). V shed 5 bases and J shed 2 bases, with 10 bases lying between them. The CDR3 is made up of 13 amino acids.

This clonotype was seen a few times. The gene calls are TRBV20-1 and TRBJ2-1, with 7 nucleotides matching TRBD2. The germline gives CDR1 DFQATT, CDR2 SNEGSKA (reference sequence). This CDR3 is 15 amino acids long. Trimming at V came to 2 bases and at J to 0 bases, leaving 4 bases not matched to a gene. CDR3 in amino acids: CSARFRGSSYNEQFF. The CDR3 DNA sequence: TGCAGTGCTAGATTCCGCGGGAGCTCCTACAATGAGCAGTTCTTC.

This clonotype occurred a few times. The chain uses TRBV20-1 and TRBJ2-5; no clear D. Germline-derived CDR1 and CDR2 are DFQATT and SNEGSKA (reference sequence). Trimming stripped 4 bases from V and 8 bases from J, with 2 bases between. The CDR3 loop spans 8 amino acids. The chain's CDR3 is CSAKTQYF. The CDR3 region has the DNA TGCAGTGCTAAAACCCAGTACTTC.

This clonotype was seen more than once but under ten times. V gene TRBV12-3 or TRBV12-4 combines with J gene TRBJ2-3; the match to TRBD2 covers 7 bases. The J segment lost 4 bases and the V segment lost 7 bases, leaving 14 bases of the junction unmatched. The CDR3 length is 16 residues. The CDR3 sequence: CASKQRSGMGSDTQYF. Written as DNA, the CDR3 is TGTGCCAGCAAACAACGAAGCGGGATGGGGTCAGATACGCAGTATTTT.

This clonotype occurred a few times. This sequence joins TRBV20-1 and TRBJ1-2; 7 bases align to TRBD1. The CDR3 contains 14 residues. Trimming at V came to 3 bases and at J to 0 bases, leaving 4 bases not matched to a gene. In germline, CDR1 is DFQATT, CDR2 SNEGSKA (reference sequence). CDR3 protein: CSARRTGTNYGYTF. CDR3 DNA sequence: TGCAGTGCTAGGAGGACAGGCACTAACTATGGCTACACCTTC.

A few counts support this clonotype. The rearrangement uses TRBV11-2 and TRBJ1-1, with 9 nucleotides matching TRBD1. After removal of 5 bases from V and 5 bases from J, the junction contained 6 bases not matched to a gene. Germline CDR1 is SGHAT and CDR2 is FQNNGV. This CDR3 has 14 residues. The CDR3 sequence: CASSRDRVGTEAFF. CDR3 DNA: TGTGCCAGCAGCCGGGACAGGGTAGGGACTGAAGCTTTCTTT.

The chain uses TRBV7-9 and TRBJ2-7; TRBD2 aligns across 10 bases. Germline V gene sequence: CDR1 SEHNR, CDR2 FQNEAQ (reference sequence). The junction had 8 bases not matched to a gene; V was cut back by 3 bases and J by 3 bases. The CDR3 has 16 residues. The CDR3 nucleotides are TGTGCCAGCAGCTTCACCACTAGCGGGATAAGCTACGAGCAGTACGTC. Its protein is CASSFTTSGISYEQYV.

The chain uses TRBV2 and TRBJ2-4; TRBD1 might be the D (6 bases). This CDR3 is 13 amino acids long. V shed 6 bases and J shed 6 bases, with 12 bases lying between them. The germline V gene encodes CDR1 SNHLY and CDR2 FYNNEI. In DNA form, the CDR3 reads TGTGCCAGCAGGAGGGACAAAAGAAACATTCAGTACTTC. Translating it yields CASRRDKRNIQYF.

The DNA for the CDR3 is TGTGCCAGCAAGCCTATTAGCGGGAGCTACGAGCAGTACTTC. This sequence encodes CASKPISGSYEQYF. This sequence joins TRBV27 and TRBJ2-7; 9 bases line up with TRBD2. CDR1 MNHEY and CDR2 SMNVEV come from the germline V gene (reference sequence). The CDR3 length is 14 residues. The V segment lost 7 bases and the J segment 3 bases; nucleotides outside the gene matches: 7.

This clonotype was detected only a few times. The genes are TRBV20-1 and TRBJ1-2; D ambiguous. V was shortened by 3 bases and J by 4 bases, with 18 bases between the two germline ends. CDR3 length: 15 residues. Germline V gene lookup returns CDR1 DFQATT and CDR2 SNEGSKA (reference sequence). The CDR3 DNA is TGCAGTGCTAGTCTTCGTGCCCAGAGGGCCTATGGCTACACCTTC. It codes for CSASLRAQRAYGYTF.

This chain joins TRBV20-1 and TRBJ2-1; the match to TRBD1 covers 9 bases. CDR1 and CDR2 from the germline V gene are DFQATT and SNEGSKA (reference sequence). This CDR3 has 13 amino acids. As DNA, the CDR3 is TGCAGCCCTGGACAGGGGAACTACAATGAGCAGTTCTTC. Translating gives CSPGQGNYNEQFF.

This clonotype was found many times. The J gene is TRBJ2-3, the V gene TRBV7-8, with 10 bases identical to TRBD2. Germline V CDR1 and CDR2: SGHVS, FQNEAQ. V gave up 2 bases and J gave up 0 bases; unmatched junction bases: 8. This CDR3 is 18 amino acids long. CDR3 coding DNA: TGTGCCAGCAGCTTACTTCCTAGCGGGGGATTTAGCACAGATACGCAGTATTTT. This codes for CASSLLPSGGFSTDTQYF.

This clonotype was seen only a few times. The chain links TRBV11-2 to TRBJ1-1; 7 bases fit TRBD1. The germline V gene has CDR1 SGHAT and CDR2 FQNNGV. This CDR3 is 13 amino acids long. J lost 7 bases, V lost 1 base, and 3 bases had no gene match. The CDR3 here is CASSLADRFEAFF. Here the CDR3 DNA reads TGTGCCAGCAGCTTAGCGGACAGGTTTGAAGCTTTCTTT.

This clonotype was found a few times. This chain uses TRBV11-3 with TRBJ2-2; D gene ambiguous. Per germline, CDR1 SGHNT and CDR2 YENEEA. Trimming cost V 2 bases and J 3 bases, with 7 bases left between them. The CDR3 loop spans 14 amino acids. CDR3 amino acids: CASSLNTDTGELFF. The CDR3 nucleotides are TGTGCCAGCAGCTTAAATACAGACACCGGGGAGCTGTTTTTT.

This clonotype was seen at least ten times. The genes are TRBV5-1 and TRBJ1-1, with D unclear. Trimming removed 0 bases at V and 0 bases at J, with 9 bases between. CDR1 and CDR2 (germline): SGHRS, YFSETQ. The length of the CDR3 is 15 residues. CDR3 nucleotide sequence: TGCGCCAGCAGCTTGGTACCAGGCCTGAACACTGAAGCTTTCTTT. It yields the protein CASSLVPGLNTEAFF.

This clonotype was observed many times. The chain employs TRBV2 and TRBJ1-2, with a tentative D call TRBD1 (6 bases). The CDR3 runs 15 residues. Germline assignment: CDR1 SNHLY and CDR2 FYNNEI. The V end was cut by 4 bases, the J end by 4 bases, with 16 bases between. The CDR3 coding sequence is TGTGCCAGCAGTGCCCTACAGGGAGGGAGCTATGGCTACACCTTC. Residues: CASSALQGGSYGYTF.

The chain recombines TRBV20-1 with TRBJ1-2; D is ambiguous. Germline CDR1 DFQATT, CDR2 SNEGSKA (reference sequence). V lost 4 bases and J lost 7, with 19 bases in between. This CDR3 region has 14 residues. CDR3 nucleotide sequence: TGCAGTGCTATAAAGGACCGTGGAGCTCGTGGCTACACCTTC. Its protein is CSAIKDRGARGYTF.